The present T cell receptor (beta chain) was sequenced within a study of blood T cells in healthy people across ages. Trimming removed 0 bases at V and 9 bases at J, with 12 bases between. The CDR3 totals 14 residues. Germline lookup yields CDR1 MNHNY and CDR2 SVGAGI (reference sequence). This clonotype was seen a few times. The authors ran a second PCR of about 6 to 12 cycles using a sample-barcoded 5' primer and a J-beta primer mix. In TCRdb, the 5' RACE reads were re-called with MiXCR into one record per CDR3 protein. Of 800,000 to 950,000 distinct CDR3 sequences in the sample, around 46% were seen once. Each donor gave 9 to 10 milliliters of peripheral blood.

The chain joins TRBV6-6 to TRBJ2-4; D not resolved. This TCR came from a young man in good health. The sequenced material came from blood. The DNA for the CDR3 is TGTGCCAGCAGTTACTCCGTCTTAGGGTCCATTCAGTACTTC. It encodes CASSYSVLGSIQYF.